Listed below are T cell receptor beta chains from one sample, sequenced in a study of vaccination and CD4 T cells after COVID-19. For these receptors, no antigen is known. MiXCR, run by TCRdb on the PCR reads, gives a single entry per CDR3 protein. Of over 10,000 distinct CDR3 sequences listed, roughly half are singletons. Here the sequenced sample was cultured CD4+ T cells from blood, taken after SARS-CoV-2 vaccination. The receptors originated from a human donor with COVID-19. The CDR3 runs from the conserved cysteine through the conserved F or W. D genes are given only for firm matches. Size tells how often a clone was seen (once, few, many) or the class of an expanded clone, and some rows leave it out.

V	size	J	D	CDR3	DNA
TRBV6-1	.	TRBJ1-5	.	CASSRREGNQPQHF	TGTGCCAGCAGCCGTCGGGAAGGCAATCAGCCCCAGCATTTT
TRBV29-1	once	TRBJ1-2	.	CSVSEGTNYGYTF	TGCAGCGTTTCAGAAGGGACTAACTATGGCTACACCTTC
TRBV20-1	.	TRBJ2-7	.	CSALDRRNSYEQYF	TGCAGTGCTCTCGACCGACGGAATTCCTACGAGCAGTACTTC
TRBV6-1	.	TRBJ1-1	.	CASSASRAATEAFF	TGTGCCAGCAGTGCGTCCAGGGCGGCCACTGAAGCTTTCTTT
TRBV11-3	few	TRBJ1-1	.	CASSSAPEGQAFF	TGTGCCAGCAGCTCCGCTCCGGAGGGGCAAGCTTTCTTT
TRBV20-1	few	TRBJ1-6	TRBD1	CSARGQGISPLHF	TGCAGTGCTAGAGGACAGGGTATTTCACCCCTCCACTTT
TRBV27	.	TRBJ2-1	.	CASSVYNEQFF	TGTGCCAGTAGCGTTTACAATGAGCAGTTCTTC
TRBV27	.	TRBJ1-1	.	CASRSSTGNTEAFF	TGTGCCAGCAGATCCTCGACAGGGAACACTGAAGCTTTCTTT
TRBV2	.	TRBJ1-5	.	CASSKDKSNQPQHF	TGTGCCAGCAGCAAAGACAAGAGCAATCAGCCCCAGCATTTT
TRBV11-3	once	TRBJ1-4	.	CASSLRGPEKLFF	TGTGCCAGCAGCCTGAGGGGACCGGAAAAACTGTTTTTT
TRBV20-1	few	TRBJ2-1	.	CSAGGPTGLNEQFF	TGCAGTGCTGGAGGACCGACCGGACTCAATGAGCAGTTCTTC
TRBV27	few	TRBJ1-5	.	CASSAQAGDQPQHF	TGTGCCAGCAGTGCTCAGGCGGGGGATCAGCCCCAGCATTTT
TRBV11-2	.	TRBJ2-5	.	CASRPTGHPRRETQYF	TGTGCCAGCAGGCCAACCGGACACCCACGGCGGGAGACCCAGTACTTC
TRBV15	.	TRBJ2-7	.	CATSRTQGYEQYF	TGTGCCACCAGCAGAACGCAGGGTTACGAGCAGTACTTC
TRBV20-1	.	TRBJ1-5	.	CSASFGQTNQPQHF	TGCAGTGCTAGCTTCGGACAAACTAATCAGCCCCAGCATTTT
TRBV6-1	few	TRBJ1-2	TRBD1	CASSLGQGARNGYGYTF	TGTGCCAGCAGCCTGGGACAGGGGGCGAGAAATGGCTATGGCTACACCTTC
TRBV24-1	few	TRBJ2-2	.	CATSGAGPNTGELFF	TGTGCCACCAGTGGGGCGGGACCGAACACCGGGGAGCTGTTTTTT
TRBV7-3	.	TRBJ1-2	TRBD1	CASSPTRGPPANYGYTF	TGTGCCAGCAGCCCCACCAGGGGGCCCCCAGCTAACTATGGCTACACCTTC
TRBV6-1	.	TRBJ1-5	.	CASRLGGDSNQPQHF	TGTGCCAGCAGATTAGGGGGGGATAGCAATCAGCCCCAGCATTTT
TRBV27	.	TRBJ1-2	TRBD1	CASSSTGDGYTF	TGTGCCAGCAGTTCCACAGGGGATGGCTACACCTTC
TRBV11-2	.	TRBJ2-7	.	CASSSAGLGTYEQYF	TGTGCCAGCAGCTCAGCGGGCCTCGGTACCTACGAGCAGTACTTC
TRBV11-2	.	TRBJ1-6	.	CASSLAVESPLHF	TGTGCCAGCAGCTTAGCGGTGGAGTCACCCCTCCACTTT
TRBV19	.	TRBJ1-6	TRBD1	CASSIPGWRGHSPLHF	TGTGCCAGTAGTATCCCGGGGTGGAGGGGGCATTCACCCCTCCACTTT
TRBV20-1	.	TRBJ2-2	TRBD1	CSAKQGADTGELFF	TGCAGTGCAAAACAGGGGGCGGACACCGGGGAGCTGTTTTTT